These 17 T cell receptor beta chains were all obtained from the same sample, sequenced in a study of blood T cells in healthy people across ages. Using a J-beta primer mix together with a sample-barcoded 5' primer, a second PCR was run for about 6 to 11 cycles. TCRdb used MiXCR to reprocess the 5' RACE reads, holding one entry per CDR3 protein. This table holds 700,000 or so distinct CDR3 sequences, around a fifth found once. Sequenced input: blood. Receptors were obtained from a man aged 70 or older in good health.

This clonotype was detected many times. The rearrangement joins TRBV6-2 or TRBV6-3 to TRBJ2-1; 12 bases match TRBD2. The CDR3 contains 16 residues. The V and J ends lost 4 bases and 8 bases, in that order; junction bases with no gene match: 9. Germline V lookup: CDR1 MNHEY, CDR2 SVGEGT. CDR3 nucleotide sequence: TGTGCCAGCAGTTCCGCGACTAGCGGGAGATTATATGAGCAGTTCTTC. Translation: CASSSATSGRLYEQFF.

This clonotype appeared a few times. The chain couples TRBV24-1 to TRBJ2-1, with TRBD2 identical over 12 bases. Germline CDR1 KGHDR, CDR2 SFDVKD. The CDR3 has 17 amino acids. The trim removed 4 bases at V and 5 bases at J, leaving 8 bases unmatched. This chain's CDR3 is CATSEGLLAGGNNEQFF. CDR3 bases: TGTGCCACCAGTGAGGGGTTACTAGCGGGAGGCAACAATGAGCAGTTCTTC.

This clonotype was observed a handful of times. The CDR3 sequence is CASGLWDTGELFF. CDR3 DNA: TGTGCCAGCGGGCTTTGGGACACCGGGGAGCTGTTTTTT. The chain has TRBV6-6 and TRBJ2-2; the D is unclear. This CDR3 has 13 amino acids. CDR1 and CDR2 from the germline V gene are MNHNY and SVGAGI (reference sequence). The V end was cut by 8 bases, the J end by 3 bases, with 10 bases between.

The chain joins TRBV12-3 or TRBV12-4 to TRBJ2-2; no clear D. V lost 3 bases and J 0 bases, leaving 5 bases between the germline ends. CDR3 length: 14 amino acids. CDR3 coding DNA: TGTGCCAGCAGTTTTACGCCGAACACCGGGGAGCTGTTTTTT. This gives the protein CASSFTPNTGELFF.

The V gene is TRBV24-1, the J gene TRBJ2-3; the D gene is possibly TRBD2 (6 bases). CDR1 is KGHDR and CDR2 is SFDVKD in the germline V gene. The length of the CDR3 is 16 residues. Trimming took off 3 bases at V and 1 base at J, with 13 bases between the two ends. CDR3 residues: CATSDQRASGTDTQYF. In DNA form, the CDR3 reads TGTGCCACCAGTGATCAGAGGGCTAGCGGCACAGATACGCAGTATTTT.

The CDR3 reads CASSQGIAGGPAKNIQYF. The CDR3 DNA sequence: TGCGCCAGCAGCCAAGGGATAGCGGGAGGGCCGGCCAAAAACATTCAGTACTTC. The V call is TRBV4-1, the J call TRBJ2-4; 11 positions agree with TRBD2. Trimming cost V 1 base and J 1 base; bases outside gene matches: 6. The V gene's germline CDR1 is MGHRA and CDR2 YSYEKL. The CDR3 length is 18 residues.

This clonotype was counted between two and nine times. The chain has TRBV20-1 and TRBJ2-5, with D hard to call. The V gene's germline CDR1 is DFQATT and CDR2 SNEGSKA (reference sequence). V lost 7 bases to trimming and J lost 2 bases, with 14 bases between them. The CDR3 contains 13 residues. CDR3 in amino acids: CSESVRAQETQYF. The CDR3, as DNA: TGCAGTGAAAGCGTTAGGGCTCAAGAGACCCAGTACTTC.

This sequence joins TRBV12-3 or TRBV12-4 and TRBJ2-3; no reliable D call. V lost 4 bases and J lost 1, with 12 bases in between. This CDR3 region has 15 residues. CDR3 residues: CASSSQNEGTDTQYF. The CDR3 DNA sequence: TGTGCCAGCAGTTCGCAAAACGAGGGCACAGATACGCAGTATTTT.

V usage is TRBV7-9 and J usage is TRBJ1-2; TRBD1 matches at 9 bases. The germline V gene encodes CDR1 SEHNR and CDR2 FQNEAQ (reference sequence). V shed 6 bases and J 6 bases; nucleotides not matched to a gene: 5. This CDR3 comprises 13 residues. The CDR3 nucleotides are TGTGCCAGCAGATCGACAGGGGGAAATGGCTACACCTTC. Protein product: CASRSTGGNGYTF.

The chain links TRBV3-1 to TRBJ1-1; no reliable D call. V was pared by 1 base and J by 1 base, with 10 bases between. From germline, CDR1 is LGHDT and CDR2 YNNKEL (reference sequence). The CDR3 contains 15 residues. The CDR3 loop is CASSQVLGPNTEAFF. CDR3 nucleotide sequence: TGTGCCAGCAGCCAAGTTTTAGGGCCGAACACTGAAGCTTTCTTT.

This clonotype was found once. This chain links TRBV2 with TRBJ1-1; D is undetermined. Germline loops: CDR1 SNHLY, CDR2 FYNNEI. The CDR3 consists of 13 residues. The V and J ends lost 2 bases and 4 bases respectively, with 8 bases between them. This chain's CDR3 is CASSEWGFTEAFF. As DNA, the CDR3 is TGTGCCAGCAGTGAATGGGGATTCACTGAAGCTTTCTTT.

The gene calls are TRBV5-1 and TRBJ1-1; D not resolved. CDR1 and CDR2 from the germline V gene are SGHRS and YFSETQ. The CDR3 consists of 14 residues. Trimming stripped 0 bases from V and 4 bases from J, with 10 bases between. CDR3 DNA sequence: TGCGCCAGCAGCTTGGAGGGCAGTGTCACTGAAGCTTTCTTT. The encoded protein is CASSLEGSVTEAFF.

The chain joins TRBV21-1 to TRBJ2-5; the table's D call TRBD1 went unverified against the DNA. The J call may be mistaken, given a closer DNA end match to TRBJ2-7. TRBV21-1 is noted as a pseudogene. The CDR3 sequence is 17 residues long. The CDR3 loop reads CASSKIVGASGCSEQYV. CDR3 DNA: TGTGCCAGCAGCAAAATAGTCGGGGCGTCGGGTTGTTCCGAGCAGTACGTC.

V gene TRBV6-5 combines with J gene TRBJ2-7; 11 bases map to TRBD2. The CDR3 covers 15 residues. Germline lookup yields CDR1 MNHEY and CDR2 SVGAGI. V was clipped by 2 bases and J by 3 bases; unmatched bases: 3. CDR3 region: CASSYASGGNYEQYF. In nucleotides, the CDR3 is TGTGCCAGCAGTTACGCTAGCGGGGGGAACTACGAGCAGTACTTC.

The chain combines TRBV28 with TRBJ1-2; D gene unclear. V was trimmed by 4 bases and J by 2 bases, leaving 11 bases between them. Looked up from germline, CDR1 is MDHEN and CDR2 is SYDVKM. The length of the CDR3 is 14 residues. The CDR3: CASSSSDMNYGYTF. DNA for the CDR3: TGTGCCAGCAGTTCCAGCGACATGAACTATGGCTACACCTTC.

CDR3 loop: CASSLGDRNIQYF. In DNA form, the CDR3 reads TGTGCCAGCAGCCTGGGGGATAGGAACATTCAGTACTTC. The rearrangement links TRBV7-2 to TRBJ2-4; D may correspond to TRBD1 or TRBD2 (5 bases each). Germline V gene lookup returns CDR1 SGHTA and CDR2 FQGNSA. This CDR3 is 13 amino acids long. The germline V and J ends were trimmed by 5 bases and 7 bases, with 12 bases remaining between them.

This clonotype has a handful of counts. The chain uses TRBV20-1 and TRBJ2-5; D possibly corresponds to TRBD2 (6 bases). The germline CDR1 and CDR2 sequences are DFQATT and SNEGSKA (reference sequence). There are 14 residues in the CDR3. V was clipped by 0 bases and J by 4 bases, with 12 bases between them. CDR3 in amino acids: CSARDLLRGETQYF. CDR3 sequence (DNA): TGCAGTGCTAGAGATCTGCTGCGGGGAGAGACCCAGTACTTC.